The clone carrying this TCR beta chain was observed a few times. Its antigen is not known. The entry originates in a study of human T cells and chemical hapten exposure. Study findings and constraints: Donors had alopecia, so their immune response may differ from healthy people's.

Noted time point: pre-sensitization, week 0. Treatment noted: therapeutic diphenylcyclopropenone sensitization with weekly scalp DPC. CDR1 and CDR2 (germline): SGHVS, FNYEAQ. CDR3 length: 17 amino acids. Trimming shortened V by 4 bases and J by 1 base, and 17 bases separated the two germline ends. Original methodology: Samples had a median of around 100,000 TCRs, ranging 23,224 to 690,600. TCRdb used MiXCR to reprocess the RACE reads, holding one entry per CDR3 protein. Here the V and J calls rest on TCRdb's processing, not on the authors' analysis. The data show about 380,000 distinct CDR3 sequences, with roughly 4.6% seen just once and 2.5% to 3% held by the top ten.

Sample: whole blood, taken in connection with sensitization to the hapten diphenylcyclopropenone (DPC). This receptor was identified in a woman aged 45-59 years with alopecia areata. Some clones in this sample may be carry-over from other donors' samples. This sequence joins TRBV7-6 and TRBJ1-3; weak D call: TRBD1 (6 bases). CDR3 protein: CASSSITGHPSGNTIYF. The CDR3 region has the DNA TGTGCCAGCAGCTCCATTACGGGACATCCATCTGGAAACACCATATATTTT.